This T cell receptor beta chain was recovered during a study of a mutant IDH1 vaccine in newly diagnosed glioma. About the study: Patients in the study were vaccinated eight times, receiving shots in weeks 1, 3, 5, 7, 11, 15, 19 and 23.

As to this clone: As yet, its antigen is unknown.

There are 18 residues in the CDR3. The J segment lost 1 base and the V segment lost 3 bases, leaving 11 bases of the junction unmatched. Time point denoted: week 11, during vaccination. The content of each vaccine dose was 300 ug of mutant IDH1 20-mer peptide, and topical imiquimod accompanied it. Assay used: immunoSEQ multiplex PCR; TCRdb lists only in-frame clones, some missing. The sample lists about 130,000 clones; about 80% were seen once. The source of this sequence is a man aged 40-50 years with glioma. The rearrangement joins TRBV6-7 to TRBJ2-1, with 8 bases lining up with TRBD2. TRBV6-7 is treated as an ORF (open reading frame) with a function not yet certain. Source: PBMCs, taken from a glioma patient whose treatment included an IDH1 peptide vaccine. The DNA for the CDR3 is TGTGCCAGCAGTTATCAGACCTTAGCGGGGCCATCCTACAATGAGCAGTTCTTC. Encoded protein: CASSYQTLAGPSYNEQFF.